Shown below are 12 T cell receptor beta chains from a single sample sequenced in a study of blood T cell repertoires in COVID-19. The assay was immunoSEQ multiplex PCR, and TCRdb's table has in-frame clones only and misses some. The sample contains about 300,000 clones, 75% to 95% of which appear only once. The sequencing sample was made of PBMCs or T cells enriched from blood (not recorded which). Every receptor here comes from a woman aged 30 to 39 who had recovered from COVID-19.

The rearrangement uses TRBV5-1 and TRBJ2-7; 14 positions match TRBD2. Germline values: CDR1 SGHRS, CDR2 YFSETQ. V lost 4 bases, J lost 5 bases, and 8 bases stayed unmatched. The CDR3 runs 16 residues. For the CDR3, the DNA is TGCGCCAGCAGCCTGGGACTAGCGGGAGTGCCCGACGAGCAGTACTTC. Its protein is CASSLGLAGVPDEQYF.

The chain combines TRBV2 with TRBJ2-2; 7 bases agree with TRBD1. The trim removed 5 bases at V and 1 base at J, leaving 7 bases unmatched. The CDR3 extends over 16 amino acids. Germline loops: CDR1 SNHLY, CDR2 FYNNEI. The CDR3 spells CASSRLRTGNTGELFF. CDR3 DNA sequence: TGTGCCAGCAGTCGGCTGAGGACAGGGAACACCGGGGAGCTGTTTTTT.

The V and J genes are TRBV25-1 and TRBJ2-7; TRBD2 agrees at 7 bases. The germline gives CDR1 MGHDK, CDR2 SYGVNS. This CDR3 is 12 amino acids long. With V trimmed by 3 bases and J by 13 bases, 9 bases remained unmatched. The CDR3 protein is CASSERESRIYF. CDR3 in DNA: TGTGCCAGCAGTGAGCGGGAGAGTCGCATTTACTTC.

The chain employs TRBV5-1 and TRBJ1-2; TRBD1 matches at 8 bases. Germline V gives CDR1 SGHRS, CDR2 YFSETQ. The CDR3 is made up of 13 amino acids. Losses at the gene ends were 4 bases for V and 3 bases for J; bases not matched to a gene: 2. The CDR3, as DNA: TGCGCCAGCAGCGCACAGGGGGACTATGGCTACACCTTC. Its translation: CASSAQGDYGYTF.

The J gene is TRBJ2-7, the V gene TRBV28; TRBD1 is a possible D gene (6 bases). CDR3 length: 12 amino acids. V lost 2 bases to trimming and J lost 5 bases, with 7 bases between them. CDR1 is MDHEN, CDR2 SYDVKM, per germline. The CDR3 reads CASSLQGNEQYF. The CDR3 DNA is TGTGCCAGCAGTTTACAGGGGAACGAGCAGTACTTC. Full variable domain (missing parts from reference TRBV28 and TRBJ2-7): DVKVTQSSRYLVKRTGEKVFLECVQDMDHENMFWYRQDPGLGLRLIYFSYDVKMKEKGDIPEGYSVSREKKERFSLILESASTNQTSMYLCASSLQGNEQYFGPGTRLTVT.

V gene TRBV24-1 combines with J gene TRBJ1-1, with 9 bases lining up with TRBD1. The germline V gene has CDR1 KGHDR and CDR2 SFDVKD. This CDR3 is 18 amino acids long. V lost 4 bases to trimming and J lost 6 bases; unmatched junction nucleotides: 17. The CDR3 reads CATSDLFKTGTGQSEAFF. The CDR3 bases are TGTGCCACCAGTGACCTATTCAAAACCGGGACAGGGCAATCTGAAGCTTTCTTT.

The chain employs TRBV7-9 and TRBJ1-1, with unresolved D. The V gene's germline CDR1 is SEHNR and CDR2 FQNEAQ (reference sequence). V was cut by 1 base and J by 1 base, with 4 bases left in between. The CDR3 has 13 amino acids. CDR3 coding DNA: TGTGCCAGCAGCTTAGTCAGGAACACTGAAGCTTTCTTT. Residues: CASSLVRNTEAFF.

CDR3: CSVEVARGGETQYF. The CDR3 DNA follows: TGCAGCGTTGAAGTGGCTAGGGGGGGGGAGACCCAGTACTTC. The V call is TRBV29-1, the J call TRBJ2-5, with D maybe TRBD2 (7 bases). Germline-derived CDR1 and CDR2 are SQVTM and ANQGSEA. V lost 1 base, J lost 5 bases, and 14 bases lay in between. The CDR3 contains 14 residues.

This clone was seen at least ten times. CDR3 coding DNA: TGCGCCAGCAGTACCTTGGGACTAGCGAATGAGCAGTTCTTC. Protein product: CASSTLGLANEQFF. The V and J genes are TRBV10-1 and TRBJ2-1; 10 nucleotides match TRBD2. The CDR3 has 14 amino acids. V lost 5 bases and J lost 7; bases outside the gene matches: 5. The germline V gene encodes CDR1 WNHNN and CDR2 SYGVQD (reference sequence).

The chain couples TRBV21-1 to TRBJ2-1; the DNA was not used to check the table's D call, TRBD2. TRBV21-1 is assigned pseudogene status. This CDR3 is 16 amino acids long. CDR3: CASKNIAEDAYNEQFF. CDR3 nucleotide sequence: TGTGCCAGCAAAAATATCGCGGAGGATGCCTACAATGAGCAGTTCTTC.

This rearrangement joins TRBV29-1 to TRBJ2-5; 9 bases align to TRBD1. The V gene end was trimmed by 1 base and the J gene end by 5 bases; junction bases not matched to a gene: 2. CDR1 is SQVTM and CDR2 is ANQGSEA in the germline V gene. CDR3 length: 13 residues. CDR3 residues: CSVEVDRGETQYF. The CDR3 coding sequence is TGCAGCGTTGAAGTAGACAGGGGGGAGACCCAGTACTTC.

With regard to this clone: The sample contains more than one DNA sequence encoding this CDR3. This rearrangement joins TRBV24-1 to TRBJ2-3; D may be TRBD1 (6 bases). Between the trimmed V and J ends, which lost 6 bases and 4 bases, there was a span of 10 bases. The CDR3 has 13 amino acids. CDR1 is KGHDR, CDR2 SFDVKD, per germline. This CDR3 reads CATSRAGADTQYF. CDR3 DNA: TGTGCCACCAGTAGGGCAGGGGCAGATACGCAGTATTTT.